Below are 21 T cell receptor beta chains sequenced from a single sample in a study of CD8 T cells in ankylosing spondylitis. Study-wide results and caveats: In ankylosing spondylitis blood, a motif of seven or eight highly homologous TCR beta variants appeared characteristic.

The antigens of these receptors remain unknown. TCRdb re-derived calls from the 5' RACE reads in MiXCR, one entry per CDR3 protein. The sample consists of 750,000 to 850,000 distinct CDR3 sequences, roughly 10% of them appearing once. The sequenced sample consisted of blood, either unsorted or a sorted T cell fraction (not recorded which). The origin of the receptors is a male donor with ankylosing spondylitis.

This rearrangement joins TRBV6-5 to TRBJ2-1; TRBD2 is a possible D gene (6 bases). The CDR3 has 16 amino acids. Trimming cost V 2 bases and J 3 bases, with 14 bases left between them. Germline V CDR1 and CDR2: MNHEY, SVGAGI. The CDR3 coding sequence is TGTGCCAGCAGTTACAGTACTAGCCTGGTCTACAATGAGCAGTTCTTC. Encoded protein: CASSYSTSLVYNEQFF.

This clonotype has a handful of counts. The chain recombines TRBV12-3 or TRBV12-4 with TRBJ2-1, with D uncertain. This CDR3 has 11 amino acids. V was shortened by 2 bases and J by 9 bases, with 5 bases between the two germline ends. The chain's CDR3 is CASSLSFEQFF. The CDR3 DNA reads TGTGCCAGCAGTTTATCATTTGAGCAGTTCTTC.

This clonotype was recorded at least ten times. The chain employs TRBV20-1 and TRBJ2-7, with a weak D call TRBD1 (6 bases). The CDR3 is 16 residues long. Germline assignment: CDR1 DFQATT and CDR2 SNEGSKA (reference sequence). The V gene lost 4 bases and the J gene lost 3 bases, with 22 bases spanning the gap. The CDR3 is CSAITDGGQLDYEQYF. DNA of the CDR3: TGCAGTGCTATTACAGATGGGGGCCAGCTCGACTACGAGCAGTACTTC.

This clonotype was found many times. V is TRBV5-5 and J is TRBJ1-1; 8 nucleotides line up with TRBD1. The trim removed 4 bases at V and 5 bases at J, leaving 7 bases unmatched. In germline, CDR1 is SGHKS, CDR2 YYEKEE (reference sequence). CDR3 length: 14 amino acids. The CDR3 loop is CASSTAGGWTEAFF. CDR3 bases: TGTGCCAGCAGCACGGCAGGGGGCTGGACTGAAGCTTTCTTT.

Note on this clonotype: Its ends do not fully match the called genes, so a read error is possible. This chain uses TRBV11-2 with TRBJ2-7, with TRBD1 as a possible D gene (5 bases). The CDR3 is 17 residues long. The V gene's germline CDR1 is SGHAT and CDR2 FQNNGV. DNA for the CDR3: TGTGCCAGCAGCTTAGATCAGTTACAGGTCACCCCGTACGGGCAGTACTTC. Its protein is CASSLDQLQVTPYGQYF. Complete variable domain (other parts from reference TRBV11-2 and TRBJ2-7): EAGVAQSPRYKIIEKRQSVAFWCNPISGHATLYWYQQILGQGPKLLIQFQNNGVVDDSQLPKDRFSAERLKGVDSTLKIQPAKLEDSAVYLCASSLDQLQVTPYGQYFGPGTRLTVT.

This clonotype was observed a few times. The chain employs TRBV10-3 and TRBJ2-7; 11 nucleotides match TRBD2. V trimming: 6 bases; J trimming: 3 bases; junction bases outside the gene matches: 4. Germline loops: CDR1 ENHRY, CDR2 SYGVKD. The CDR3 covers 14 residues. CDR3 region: CAIRGTSGFYEQYF. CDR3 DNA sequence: TGTGCCATCAGGGGGACTAGCGGTTTCTACGAGCAGTACTTC.

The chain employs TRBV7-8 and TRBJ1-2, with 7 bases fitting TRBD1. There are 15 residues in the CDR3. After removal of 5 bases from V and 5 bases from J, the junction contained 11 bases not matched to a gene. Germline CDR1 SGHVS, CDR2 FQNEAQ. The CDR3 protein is CASSLTTGLIYGYTF. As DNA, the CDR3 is TGTGCCAGCAGCCTTACGACAGGGTTAATTTATGGCTACACCTTC.

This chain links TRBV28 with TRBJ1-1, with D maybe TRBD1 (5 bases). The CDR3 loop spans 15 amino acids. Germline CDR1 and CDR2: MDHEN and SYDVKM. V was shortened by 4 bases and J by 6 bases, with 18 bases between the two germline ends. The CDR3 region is CASSYRYRAGAEAFF. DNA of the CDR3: TGTGCCAGCAGTTATAGGTACAGAGCGGGGGCTGAAGCTTTCTTT.

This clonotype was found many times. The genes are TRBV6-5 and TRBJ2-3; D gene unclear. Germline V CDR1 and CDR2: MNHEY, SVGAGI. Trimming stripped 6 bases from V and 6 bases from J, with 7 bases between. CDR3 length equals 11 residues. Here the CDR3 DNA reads TGTGCCAGCAGGATGGGGGATACGCAGTATTTT. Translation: CASRMGDTQYF.

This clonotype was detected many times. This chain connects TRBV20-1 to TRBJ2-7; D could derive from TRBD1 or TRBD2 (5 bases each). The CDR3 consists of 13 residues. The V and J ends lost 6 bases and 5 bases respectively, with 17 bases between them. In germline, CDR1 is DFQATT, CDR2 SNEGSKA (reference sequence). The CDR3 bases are TGCAGTGCCGGGACCGCGGCCATCGACGAGCAGTACTTC. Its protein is CSAGTAAIDEQYF.

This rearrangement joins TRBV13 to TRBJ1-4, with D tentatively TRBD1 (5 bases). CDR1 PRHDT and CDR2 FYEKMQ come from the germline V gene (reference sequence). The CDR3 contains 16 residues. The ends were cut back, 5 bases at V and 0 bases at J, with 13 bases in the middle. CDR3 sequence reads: CASSGARVATNEKLFF. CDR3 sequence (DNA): TGTGCCAGCAGCGGGGCTCGGGTTGCAACTAATGAAAAACTGTTTTTT.

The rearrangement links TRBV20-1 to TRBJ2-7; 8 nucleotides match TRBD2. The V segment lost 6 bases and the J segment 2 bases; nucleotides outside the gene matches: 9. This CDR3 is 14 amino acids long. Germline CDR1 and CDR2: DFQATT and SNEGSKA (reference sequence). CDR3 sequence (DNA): TGCAGTGCAGGGGTCAGCGGGAGTCCCTACGAGCAGTACTTC. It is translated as CSAGVSGSPYEQYF.

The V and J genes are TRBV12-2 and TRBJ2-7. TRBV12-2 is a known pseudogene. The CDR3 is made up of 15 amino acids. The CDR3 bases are TGTGCAAGTCGCTTAAGTGAGAGGCGGATGAAGGAGCAGTACTTC. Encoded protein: CASRLSERRMKEQYF.

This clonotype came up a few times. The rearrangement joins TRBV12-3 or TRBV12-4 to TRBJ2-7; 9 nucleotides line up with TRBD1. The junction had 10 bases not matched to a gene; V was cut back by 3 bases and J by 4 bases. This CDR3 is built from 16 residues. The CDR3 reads CASSLFSGTGLYEQYF. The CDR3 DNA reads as TGTGCCAGCAGTTTGTTTTCCGGGACAGGGCTTTACGAGCAGTACTTC.

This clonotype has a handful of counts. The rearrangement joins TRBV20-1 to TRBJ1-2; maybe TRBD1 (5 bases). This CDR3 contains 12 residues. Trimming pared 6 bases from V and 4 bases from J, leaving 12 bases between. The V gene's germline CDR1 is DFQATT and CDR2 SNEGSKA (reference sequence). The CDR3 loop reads CSAHDRTYGYTF. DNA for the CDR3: TGCAGTGCCCACGACAGAACCTATGGCTACACCTTC.

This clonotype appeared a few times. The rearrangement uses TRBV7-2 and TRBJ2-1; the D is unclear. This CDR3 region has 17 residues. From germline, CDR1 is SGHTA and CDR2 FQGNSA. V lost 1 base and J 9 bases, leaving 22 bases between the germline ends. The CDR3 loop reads CASSLGAVVELAREQFF. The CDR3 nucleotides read TGTGCCAGCAGCTTAGGAGCAGTGGTTGAATTAGCTCGTGAGCAGTTCTTC.

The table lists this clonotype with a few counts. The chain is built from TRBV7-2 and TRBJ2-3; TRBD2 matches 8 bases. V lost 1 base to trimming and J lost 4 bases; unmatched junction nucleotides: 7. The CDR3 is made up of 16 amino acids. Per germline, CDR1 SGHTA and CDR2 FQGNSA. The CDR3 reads CASSLGGRGESDTQYF. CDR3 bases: TGTGCCAGCAGCTTAGGAGGGCGGGGGGAATCAGATACGCAGTATTTT.

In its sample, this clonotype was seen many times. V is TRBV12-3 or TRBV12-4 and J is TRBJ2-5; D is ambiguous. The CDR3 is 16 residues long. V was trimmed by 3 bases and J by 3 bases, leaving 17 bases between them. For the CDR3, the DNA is TGTGCCAGCAGTTTGTTCCTCGGCGCGGACGAAGAGACCCAGTACTTC. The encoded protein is CASSLFLGADEETQYF.

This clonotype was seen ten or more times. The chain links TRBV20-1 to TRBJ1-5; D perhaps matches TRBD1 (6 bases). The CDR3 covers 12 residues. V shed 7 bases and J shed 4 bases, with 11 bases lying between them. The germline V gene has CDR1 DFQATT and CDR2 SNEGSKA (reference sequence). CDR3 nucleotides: TGCAGTGGATCCACAGGGAATCAGCCCCAGCATTTT. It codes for CSGSTGNQPQHF.

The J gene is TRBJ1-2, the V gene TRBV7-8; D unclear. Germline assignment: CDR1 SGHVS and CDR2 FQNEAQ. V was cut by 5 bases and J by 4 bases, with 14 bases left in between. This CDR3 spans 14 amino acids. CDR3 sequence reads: CASSPGSVLYGYTF. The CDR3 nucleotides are TGTGCCAGCAGCCCAGGCTCAGTGCTCTATGGCTACACCTTC. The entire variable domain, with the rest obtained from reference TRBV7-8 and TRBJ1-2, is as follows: GAGVSQSPRYKVAKRGQDVALRCDPISGHVSLFWYQQALGQGPEFLTYFQNEAQLDKSGLPSDRFFAERPEGSVSTLKIQRTQQEDSAVYLCASSPGSVLYGYTFGSGTRLTVV.

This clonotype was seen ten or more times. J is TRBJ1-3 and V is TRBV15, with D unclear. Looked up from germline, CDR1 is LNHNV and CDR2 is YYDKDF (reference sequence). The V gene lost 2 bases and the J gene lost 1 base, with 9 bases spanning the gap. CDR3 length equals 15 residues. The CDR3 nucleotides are TGTGCCACCAGCAGATTCGGTCTATCTGGAAACACCATATATTTT. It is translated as CATSRFGLSGNTIYF. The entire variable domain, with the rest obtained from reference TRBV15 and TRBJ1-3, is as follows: DAMVIQNPRYQVTQFGKPVTLSCSQTLNHNVMYWYQQKSSQAPKLLFHYYDKDFNNEADTPDNFQSRRPNTSFCFLDIRSPGLGDTAMYLCATSRFGLSGNTIYFGEGSWLTVV.